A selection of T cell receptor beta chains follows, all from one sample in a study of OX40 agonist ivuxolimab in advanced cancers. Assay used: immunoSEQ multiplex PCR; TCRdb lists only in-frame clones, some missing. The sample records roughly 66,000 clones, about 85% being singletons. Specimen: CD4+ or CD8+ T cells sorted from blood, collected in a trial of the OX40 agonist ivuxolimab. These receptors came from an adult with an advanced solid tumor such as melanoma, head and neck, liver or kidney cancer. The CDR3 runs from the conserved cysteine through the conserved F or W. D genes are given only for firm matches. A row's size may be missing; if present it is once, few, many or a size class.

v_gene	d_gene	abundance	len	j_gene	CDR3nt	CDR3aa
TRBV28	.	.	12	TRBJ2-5	TGTGCCAGCCCCATTTATCTAGAGACCCAGTACTTC	CASPIYLETQYF
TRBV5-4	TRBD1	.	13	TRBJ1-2	TGTGCCAGCAGCACGGACAGGGGAGATGGCTACACCTTC	CASSTDRGDGYTF
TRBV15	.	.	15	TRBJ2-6	TGTGCCACCAGTCCGAGGCGCTCTGGGGCCAACGTCCTGACTTTC	CATSPRRSGANVLTF
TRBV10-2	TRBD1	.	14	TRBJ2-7	TGCGCCAGCAGTCTTGGACAGGGCGGCTACGAGCAGTACTTC	CASSLGQGGYEQYF
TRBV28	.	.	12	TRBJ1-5	TGTGCCAGCAAAGAGTCCGATCGGCCCCAGCATTTT	CASKESDRPQHF
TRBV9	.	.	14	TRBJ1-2	TGTGCCAGCAGCGTAGGGGGGCGCGACTATGGCTACACCTTC	CASSVGGRDYGYTF
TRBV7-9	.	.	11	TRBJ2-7	TGTGCCAGCAGCTCGACAGGAGGGGTGAGCTTC	CASSSTGGVSF
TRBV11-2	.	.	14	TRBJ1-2	TGTGCCAGCAGCTCAAGAAGAGGGGTGGCTGGCTACACCTTC	CASSSRRGVAGYTF
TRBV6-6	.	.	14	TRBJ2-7	TGTGCCAGCTCTTCATTGGAGAGGAGTTACGAGCAGTACTTC	CASSSLERSYEQYF
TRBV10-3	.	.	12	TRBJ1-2	TGTGCCATCACGACGTCTAGCTATGGCTACACCTTC	CAITTSSYGYTF
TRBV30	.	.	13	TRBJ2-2	TGTGCCTGGACAGGGTGGGGCACCGGGGAGCTGTTTTTT	CAWTGWGTGELFF
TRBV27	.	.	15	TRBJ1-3	TGTGCCAGCAGCCAAGCCTGGGGGGTGGGAAACACCATATATTTT	CASSQAWGVGNTIYF
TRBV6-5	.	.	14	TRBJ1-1	TGTGCCAGCAGTTACGAACAAAGGACCACTGAAGCTTTCTTT	CASSYEQRTTEAFF
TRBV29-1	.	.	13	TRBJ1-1	TGCAGCGTTGAAAGGGAAATGAACACTGAAGCTTTCTTT	CSVEREMNTEAFF
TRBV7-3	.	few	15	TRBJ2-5	TGTGCCAGCAGCTTAGATCGTGGGGACGGGGAGACCCAGTACTTC	CASSLDRGDGETQYF
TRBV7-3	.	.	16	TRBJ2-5	TGTGCCAGCAGCTTAACCGGCAGGGGCTCGGGGGAGACCCAGTACTTC	CASSLTGRGSGETQYF
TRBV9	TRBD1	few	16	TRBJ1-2	TGTGCCAGCAGCCCCCGGGACAGTTACGGCTCTATGGGCTACACCTTC	CASSPRDSYGSMGYTF
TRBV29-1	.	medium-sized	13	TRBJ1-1	TGCAGCGCCACTCAGGGAGATGGCTCTGAAGCTTTCTTT	CSATQGDGSEAFF
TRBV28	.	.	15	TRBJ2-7	TGTGCCAGCACCCCCGAGGGGAGGAGCTCCTACGAGCAGTACTTC	CASTPEGRSSYEQYF
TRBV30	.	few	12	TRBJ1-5	TGTGCCTGGAGTGATAGCAATCAGCCCCAGCATTTT	CAWSDSNQPQHF
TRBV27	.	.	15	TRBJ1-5	TGTGCCAGCAGTTTAGGGCCGCGGGCCAATCAGCCCCAGCATTTT	CASSLGPRANQPQHF
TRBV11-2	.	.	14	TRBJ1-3	TGTGCCAGCACCCCCGGGAATCGCGGAAACACCATATATTTT	CASTPGNRGNTIYF
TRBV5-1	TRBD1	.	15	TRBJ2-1	TGCGCCAGCAGCTCCGGGACAGGCTTGGACAATGAGCAGTTCTTC	CASSSGTGLDNEQFF
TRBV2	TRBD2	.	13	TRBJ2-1	TGTGCCAGGGGGACTAGCGGCACCAATGAGCAGTTCTTC	CARGTSGTNEQFF
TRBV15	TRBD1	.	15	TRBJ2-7	TGTGCCACCAGCAGAGTTGGGACAGGGAGGTACGAGCAGTACTTC	CATSRVGTGRYEQYF
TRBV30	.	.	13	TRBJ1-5	TGTGCCTGGAGTTGGGGGCGGGACCAGCCCCAGCATTTT	CAWSWGRDQPQHF
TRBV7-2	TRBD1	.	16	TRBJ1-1	TGTGCCAGCAGCTCCCCTGGGACAGGGGAGTCCACTGAAGCTTTCTTT	CASSSPGTGESTEAFF
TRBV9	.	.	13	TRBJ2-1	TGTGCCAGCAACTCTATTAGGGGCGGTGAGCAGTTCTTC	CASNSIRGGEQFF
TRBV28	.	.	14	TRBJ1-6	TGTGCCAGCCGGCCCCCAGGGTATAATTCACCCCTCCACTTT	CASRPPGYNSPLHF
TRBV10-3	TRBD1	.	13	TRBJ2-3	TGTGCCATCGGGGGACAGTCGGCAGATACGCAGTATTTT	CAIGGQSADTQYF
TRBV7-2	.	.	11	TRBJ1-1	TGTGCCAGCAGCTTAAACACTGAAGCTTTCTTT	CASSLNTEAFF
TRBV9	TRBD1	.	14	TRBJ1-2	TGTGCCAGCAGCGCTGACAGGGCAACCTATGGCTACACCTTC	CASSADRATYGYTF
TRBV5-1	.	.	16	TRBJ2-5	TGCGCCAGCAGCCCCCAGACACGGATGTTACAAGAGACCCAGTACTTC	CASSPQTRMLQETQYF
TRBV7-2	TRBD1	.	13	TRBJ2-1	TGTGCCAGCAGCTCGCGGACAGGGTTTGAGCAGTTCTTC	CASSSRTGFEQFF
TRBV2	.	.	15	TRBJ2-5	TGTGCCAGCAGTGCAACGGGACATTTTATTGAGACCCAGTACTTC	CASSATGHFIETQYF
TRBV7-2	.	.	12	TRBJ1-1	TGTGGTTGTGGGGGGCCTAACACTGAAGTTTTCTTT	CGCGGPNTEVFF
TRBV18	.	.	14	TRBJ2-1	TGTGCCAGCTCACCACCTCACAGCTCGGGTGAGCAGTTCTTC	CASSPPHSSGEQFF
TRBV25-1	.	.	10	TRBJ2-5	TGTGCCAGCAGTAGGGAGACCCAGTACTTC	CASSRETQYF
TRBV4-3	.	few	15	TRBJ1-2	TGCGCCAGCAGCCAAGTATTTTCTCCCGGGTATGGCTACACCTTC	CASSQVFSPGYGYTF
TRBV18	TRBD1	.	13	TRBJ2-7	TGTGCCAGCTCACCTGGGACAGGGGGAGATTCTTACTTC	CASSPGTGGDSYF
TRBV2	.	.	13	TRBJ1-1	TGTGCCAGCAACATCGGCGGGAACACTGAAGCTTTCTTT	CASNIGGNTEAFF
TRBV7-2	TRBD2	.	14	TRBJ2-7	TGTGCCAGCAGCTCCACTAGCGGGCCCTACGAGCAGTACTTC	CASSSTSGPYEQYF
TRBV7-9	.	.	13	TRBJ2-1	TGTGCCGGCAATCCTTTAAGTGACAATGAGCAGTTCTTC	CAGNPLSDNEQFF
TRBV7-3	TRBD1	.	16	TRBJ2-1	TGTGCCAGTAGCCCCAGTAGGACAGGGGGCAAAAATGAGCAGTTCTTC	CASSPSRTGGKNEQFF
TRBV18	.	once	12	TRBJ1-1	TGTGCCAGCTCACCAATTGGCGACGAAGCTTTCTTT	CASSPIGDEAFF
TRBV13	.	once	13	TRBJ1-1	TGTGCCAGCAGCTTACAGGGGCCCACTGAAGCTTTCTTT	CASSLQGPTEAFF
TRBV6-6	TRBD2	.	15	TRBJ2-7	TGTGCCAGCAGTTACGGGACTAGTCTCTCCTACGAGCAGTACTTC	CASSYGTSLSYEQYF